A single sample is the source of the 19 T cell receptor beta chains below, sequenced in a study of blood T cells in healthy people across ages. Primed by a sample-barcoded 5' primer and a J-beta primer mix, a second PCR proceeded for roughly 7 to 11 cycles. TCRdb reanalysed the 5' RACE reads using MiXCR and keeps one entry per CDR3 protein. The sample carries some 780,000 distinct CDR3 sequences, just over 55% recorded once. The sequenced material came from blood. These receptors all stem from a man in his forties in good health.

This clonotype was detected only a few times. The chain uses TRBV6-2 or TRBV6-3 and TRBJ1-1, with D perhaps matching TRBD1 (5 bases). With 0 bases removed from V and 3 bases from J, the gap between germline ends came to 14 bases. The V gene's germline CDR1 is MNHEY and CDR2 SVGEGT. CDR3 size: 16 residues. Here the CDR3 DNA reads TGTGCCAGCAGTTACTCCCCCGGGGACGGGGACACTGAAGCTTTCTTT. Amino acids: CASSYSPGDGDTEAFF.

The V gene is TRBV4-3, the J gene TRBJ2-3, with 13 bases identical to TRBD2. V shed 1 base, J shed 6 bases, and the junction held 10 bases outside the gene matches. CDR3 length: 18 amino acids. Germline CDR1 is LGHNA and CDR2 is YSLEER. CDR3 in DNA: TGCGCCAGCAGCCAAGTCGGGGGACTAGCGGGATCAGCGGATACGCAGTATTTT. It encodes CASSQVGGLAGSADTQYF.

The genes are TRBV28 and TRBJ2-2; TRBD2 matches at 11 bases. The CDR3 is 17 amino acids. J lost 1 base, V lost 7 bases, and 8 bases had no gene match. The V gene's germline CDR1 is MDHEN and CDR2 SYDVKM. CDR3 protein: CASILAGVGGNTGELFF. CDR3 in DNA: TGTGCCAGCATACTAGCGGGAGTTGGAGGGAACACCGGGGAGCTGTTTTTT. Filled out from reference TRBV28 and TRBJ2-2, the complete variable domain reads DVKVTQSSRYLVKRTGEKVFLECVQDMDHENMFWYRQDPGLGLRLIYFSYDVKMKEKGDIPEGYSVSREKKERFSLILESASTNQTSMYLCASILAGVGGNTGELFFGEGSRLTVL.

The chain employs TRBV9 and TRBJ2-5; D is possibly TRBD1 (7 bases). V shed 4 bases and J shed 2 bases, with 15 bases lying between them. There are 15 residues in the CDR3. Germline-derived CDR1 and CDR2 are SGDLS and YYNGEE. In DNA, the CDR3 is TGTGCCAGCAGCCCCAGGGGGGACCGACAAGAGACCCAGTACTTC. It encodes CASSPRGDRQETQYF.

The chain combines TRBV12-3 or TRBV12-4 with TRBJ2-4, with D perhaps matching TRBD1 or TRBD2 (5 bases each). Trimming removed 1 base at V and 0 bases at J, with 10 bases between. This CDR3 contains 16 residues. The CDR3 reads CASSLVAGAAKNIQYF. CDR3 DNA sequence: TGTGCCAGCAGTTTAGTTGCCGGGGCAGCCAAAAACATTCAGTACTTC.

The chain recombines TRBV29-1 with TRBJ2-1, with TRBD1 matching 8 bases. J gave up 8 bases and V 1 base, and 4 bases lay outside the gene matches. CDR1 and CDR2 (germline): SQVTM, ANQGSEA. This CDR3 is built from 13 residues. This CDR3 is CSVEGTGNDEQFF. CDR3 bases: TGCAGCGTTGAAGGGACAGGGAATGATGAGCAGTTCTTC.

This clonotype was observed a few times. Written as DNA, the CDR3 is TGTGCCAGCAGTTTCCTGAGGTGGCGGGAACAAGAGACCCAGTACTTC. This translates into CASSFLRWREQETQYF. The chain links TRBV28 to TRBJ2-5; a weak D match, TRBD2 (6 bases). V shed 3 bases and J shed 2 bases, with 16 bases lying between them. Germline V gives CDR1 MDHEN, CDR2 SYDVKM. The CDR3 totals 16 residues.

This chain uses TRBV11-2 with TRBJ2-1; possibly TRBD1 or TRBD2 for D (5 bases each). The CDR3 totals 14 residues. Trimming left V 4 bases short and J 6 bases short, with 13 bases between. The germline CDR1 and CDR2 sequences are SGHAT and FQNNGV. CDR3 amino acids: CASSSTGTTNEQFF. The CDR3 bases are TGTGCCAGCAGCTCAACCGGGACCACCAATGAGCAGTTCTTC.

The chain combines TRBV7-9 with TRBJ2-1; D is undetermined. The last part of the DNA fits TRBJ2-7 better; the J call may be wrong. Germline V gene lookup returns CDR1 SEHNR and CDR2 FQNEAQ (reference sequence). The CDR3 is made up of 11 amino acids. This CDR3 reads CASSPTNEQYF. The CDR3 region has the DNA TGTGCCAGCAGCCCGACCAATGAGCAGTACTTC.

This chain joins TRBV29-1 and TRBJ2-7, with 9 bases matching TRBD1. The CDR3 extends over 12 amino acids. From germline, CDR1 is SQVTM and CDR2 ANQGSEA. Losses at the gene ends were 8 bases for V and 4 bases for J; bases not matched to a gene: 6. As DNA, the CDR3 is TGCAGCACTACAGGGGGCCAGTACGAGCAGTACTTC. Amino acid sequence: CSTTGGQYEQYF.

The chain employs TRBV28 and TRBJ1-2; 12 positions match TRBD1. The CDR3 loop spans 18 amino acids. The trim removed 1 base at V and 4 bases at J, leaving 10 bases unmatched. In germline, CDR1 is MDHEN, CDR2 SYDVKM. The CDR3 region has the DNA TGTGCCAGCAGTTTATTAGGGGACAGGGGGCGTTATGGCTATGGCTACACCTTC. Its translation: CASSLLGDRGRYGYGYTF.

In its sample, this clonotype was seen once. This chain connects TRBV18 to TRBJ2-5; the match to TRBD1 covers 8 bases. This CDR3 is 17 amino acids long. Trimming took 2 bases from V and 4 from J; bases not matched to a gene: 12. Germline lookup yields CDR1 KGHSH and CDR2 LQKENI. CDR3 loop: CASSPGTGLMPSETQYF. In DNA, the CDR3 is TGTGCCAGCTCACCAGGGACAGGCCTTATGCCCTCAGAGACCCAGTACTTC.

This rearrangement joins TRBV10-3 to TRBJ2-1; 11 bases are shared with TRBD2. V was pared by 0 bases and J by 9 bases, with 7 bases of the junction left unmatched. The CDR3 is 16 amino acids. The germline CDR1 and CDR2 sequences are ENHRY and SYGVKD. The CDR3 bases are TGTGCCATCAGTGAGTCTACTAGCGGGGGATCCCGTGAGCAGTTCTTC. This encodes CAISESTSGGSREQFF.

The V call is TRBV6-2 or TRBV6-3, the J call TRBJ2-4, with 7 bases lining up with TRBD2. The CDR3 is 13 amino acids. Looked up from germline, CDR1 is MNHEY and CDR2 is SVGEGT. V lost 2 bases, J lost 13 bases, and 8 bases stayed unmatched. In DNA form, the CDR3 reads TGTGCCAGCAGTTACGGCGGGGCGCGGGAGCAGTACTTC. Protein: CASSYGGAREQYF.

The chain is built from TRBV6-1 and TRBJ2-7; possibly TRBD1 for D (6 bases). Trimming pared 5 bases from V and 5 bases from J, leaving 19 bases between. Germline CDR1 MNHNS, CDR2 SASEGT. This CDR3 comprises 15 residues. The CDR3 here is CASSLVAGEGDEQYF. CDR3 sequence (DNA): TGTGCCAGCAGTCTAGTCGCCGGCGAGGGGGACGAGCAGTACTTC.

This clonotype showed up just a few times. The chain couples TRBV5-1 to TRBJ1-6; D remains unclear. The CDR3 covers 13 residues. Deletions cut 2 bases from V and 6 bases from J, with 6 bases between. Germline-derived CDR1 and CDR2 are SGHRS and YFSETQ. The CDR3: CASSFGTNSPLHF. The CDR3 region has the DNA TGCGCCAGCAGCTTCGGAACTAATTCACCCCTCCACTTT.

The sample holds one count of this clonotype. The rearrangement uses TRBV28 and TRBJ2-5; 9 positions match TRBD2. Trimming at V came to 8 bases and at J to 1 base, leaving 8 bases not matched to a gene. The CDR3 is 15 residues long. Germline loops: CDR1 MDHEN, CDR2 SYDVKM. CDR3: CASGGMTSGQETQYF. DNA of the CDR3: TGTGCCAGCGGGGGTATGACTAGCGGCCAAGAGACCCAGTACTTC.

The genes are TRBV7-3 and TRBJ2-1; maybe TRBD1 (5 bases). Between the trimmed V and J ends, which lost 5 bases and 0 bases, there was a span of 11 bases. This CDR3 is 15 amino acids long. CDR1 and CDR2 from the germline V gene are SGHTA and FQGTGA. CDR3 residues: CASSRYQGSYNEQFF. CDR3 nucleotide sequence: TGTGCCAGCAGCCGCTATCAGGGCTCCTACAATGAGCAGTTCTTC.

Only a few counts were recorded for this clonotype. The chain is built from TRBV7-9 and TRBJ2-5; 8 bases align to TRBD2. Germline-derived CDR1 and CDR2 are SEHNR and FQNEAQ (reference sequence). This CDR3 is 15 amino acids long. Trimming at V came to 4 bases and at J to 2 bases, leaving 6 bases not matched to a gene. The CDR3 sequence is CASSSVSGAQETQYF. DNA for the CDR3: TGTGCCAGCAGCTCCGTTAGCGGGGCTCAAGAGACCCAGTACTTC.